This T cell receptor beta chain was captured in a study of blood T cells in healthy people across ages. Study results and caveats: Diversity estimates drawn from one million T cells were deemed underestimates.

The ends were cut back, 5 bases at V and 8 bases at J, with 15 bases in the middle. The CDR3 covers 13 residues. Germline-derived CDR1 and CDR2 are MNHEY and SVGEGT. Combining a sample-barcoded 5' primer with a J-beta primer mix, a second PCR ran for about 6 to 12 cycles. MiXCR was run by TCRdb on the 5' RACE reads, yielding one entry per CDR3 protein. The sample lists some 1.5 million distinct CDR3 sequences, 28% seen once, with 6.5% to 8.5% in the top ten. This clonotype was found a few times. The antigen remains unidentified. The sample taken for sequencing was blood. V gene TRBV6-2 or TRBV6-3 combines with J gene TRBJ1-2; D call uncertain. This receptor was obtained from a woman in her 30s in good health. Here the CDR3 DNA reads TGTGCCAGCAGTCCAACCGAAACTAAGGGCTACACCTTC. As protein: CASSPTETKGYTF.